This TCR beta chain appears in the sequencing data of a study of cytomegalovirus exposure and HLA in healthy donors. A multiplex PCR was run with 60 Vbeta primers and 13 Jbeta primers. Profiled with immunoSEQ multiplex PCR; TCRdb holds only in-frame clones, not every one. The sample records about 120,000 clones, approximately 17% being singletons. The sample was PBMCs. The source of this sequence is a female donor in good health and CMV-seropositive.

CDR3 region: CASSYALAGGVNEQFF. CDR3 in DNA: TGTGCCAGCAGTTACGCTTTAGCGGGAGGGGTCAATGAGCAGTTCTTC. The gene calls are TRBV6-6 and TRBJ2-1, with 11 nucleotides matching TRBD2. The junction had 6 bases not matched to a gene; V was cut back by 2 bases and J by 6 bases. The CDR3 is 16 residues long. Per the germline V gene, CDR1 is MNHNY and CDR2 is SVGAGI (reference sequence).